This T cell receptor (beta chain) stems from a study of cytomegalovirus exposure and HLA in healthy donors. It was the roughly 110-subject validation cohort, separate from the approximately 680-subject first cohort, to which the donors belonged. V lost 3 bases and J 2 bases, leaving 13 bases between the germline ends. CDR3 length: 15 amino acids. Germline V gene sequence: CDR1 MGHRA, CDR2 YSYEKL. Sequenced by immunoSEQ multiplex PCR; TCRdb stores in-frame clones only, minus some. The table includes 100,000 to 150,000 clones, roughly 93% detected once. This chain joins TRBV4-1 and TRBJ2-5, with D perhaps TRBD1 (6 bases). This sequence originates from a woman aged 18-30 years in good health and CMV-seronegative. The specimen was PBMCs. The CDR3 loop is CASSQSRRGQETQYF. The DNA for the CDR3 is TGCGCCAGCAGCCAGTCAAGAAGGGGGCAAGAGACCCAGTACTTC.